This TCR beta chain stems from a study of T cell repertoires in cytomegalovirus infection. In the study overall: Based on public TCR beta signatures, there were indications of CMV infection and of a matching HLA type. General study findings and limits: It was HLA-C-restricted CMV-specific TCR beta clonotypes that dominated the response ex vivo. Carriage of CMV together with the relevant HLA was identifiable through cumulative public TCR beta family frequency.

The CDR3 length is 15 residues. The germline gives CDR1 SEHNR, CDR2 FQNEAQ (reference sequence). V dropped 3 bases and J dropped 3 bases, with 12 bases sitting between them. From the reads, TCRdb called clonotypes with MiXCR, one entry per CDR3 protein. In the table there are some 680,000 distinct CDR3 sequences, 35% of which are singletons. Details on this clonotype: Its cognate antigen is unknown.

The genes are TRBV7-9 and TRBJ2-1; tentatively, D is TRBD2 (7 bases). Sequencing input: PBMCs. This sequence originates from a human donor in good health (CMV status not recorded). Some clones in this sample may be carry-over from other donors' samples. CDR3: CASSFGGGLYNEQFF. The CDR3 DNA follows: TGTGCCAGCAGCTTTGGGGGGGGGCTCTACAATGAGCAGTTCTTC.